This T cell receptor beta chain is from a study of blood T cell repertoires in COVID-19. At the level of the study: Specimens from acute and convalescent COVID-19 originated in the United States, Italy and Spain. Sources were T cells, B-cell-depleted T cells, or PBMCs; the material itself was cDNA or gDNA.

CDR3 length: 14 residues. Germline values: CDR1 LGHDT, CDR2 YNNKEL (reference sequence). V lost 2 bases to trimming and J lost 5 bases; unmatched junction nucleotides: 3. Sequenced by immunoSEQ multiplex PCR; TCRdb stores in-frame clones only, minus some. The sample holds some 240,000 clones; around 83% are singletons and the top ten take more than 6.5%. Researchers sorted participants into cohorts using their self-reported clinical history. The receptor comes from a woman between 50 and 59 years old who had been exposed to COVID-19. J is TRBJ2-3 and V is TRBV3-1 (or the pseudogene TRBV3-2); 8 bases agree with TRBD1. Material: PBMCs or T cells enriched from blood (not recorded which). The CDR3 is CASSQQGAEDTQYF. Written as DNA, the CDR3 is TGTGCCAGCAGCCAACAGGGGGCAGAAGATACGCAGTATTTT.